This T cell receptor (beta chain) was obtained from a study of CD8+ T cells in alopecia areata. RNA was isolated and reverse transcribed to cDNA, the sequencing template. Generated by immunoSEQ multiplex PCR, the TCRdb table keeps only in-frame clones and is missing some. The repertoire consists of some 110,000 clones, with roughly 58% occurring once and the leading ten covering 25% to 35%. Treatment indicated: oral pan-JAK inhibitor, 5-10 mg twice daily. V was trimmed by 6 bases and J by 6 bases, leaving 16 bases between them. CDR1 is MNHEY, CDR2 SMNVEV, per germline (reference sequence). The CDR3 contains 14 residues.

The starting material was CD8+ T cells sorted from blood, obtained at week 4, from a patient treated with tofacitinib. The sequence was collected from a human donor with alopecia areata. This chain joins TRBV27 and TRBJ2-3; perhaps TRBD1 as D (5 bases). As DNA, the CDR3 is TGTGCCAGCAGCTTACGAGTAGGGGCCGATACGCAGTATTTT. Translated, it gives CASSLRVGADTQYF.